This is a list of T cell receptor beta chains from one sample in a study of T-cell reconstitution after alpha-beta-depleted transplantation in children. Each CDR3 protein is one row after TCRdb ran MiXCR on the PCR reads. The sample has 600,000 to 800,000 distinct CDR3 sequences; about 12% are singletons. The sample in question was PBMCs, obtained before TCRalphabeta/CD19-depleted stem cell transplant. These receptors all stem from a girl aged 2-9 years with congenital amegakaryocytic thrombocytopenia, due to receive a stem cell transplant. Both conserved end residues are trimmed from each CDR3. Fields, in order: V gene, J gene, CDR3 protein.

TRBV4-2,TRBJ2-1,ASSQSEVYEQF
TRBV5-1,TRBJ2-1,ASGSPRTSGRGSYNEQF
TRBV24-1,TRBJ2-5,ATSDLSQGSLETQY
TRBV14,TRBJ2-7,ASSQDLSGEQY
TRBV20-1,TRBJ2-5,SARDLADQETQY
TRBV4-3,TRBJ2-7,ASSQDRSSGSYEQY
TRBV20-1,TRBJ1-1,SALIGVRAF
TRBV7-2,TRBJ2-7,ASSFFRVYEQY
TRBV20-1,TRBJ2-1,SARPPASYNEQF
TRBV20-1,TRBJ2-2,SARGYTGELF
TRBV20-1,TRBJ2-3,SATPVGSGRDTQY
TRBV12-3/TRBV12-4,TRBJ2-7,ASRSPWSGPYEQY
TRBV6-4,TRBJ2-1,ASSDRRDSYNEQF
TRBV7-9,TRBJ2-1,ASSFDTGGDEQF
TRBV6-1,TRBJ2-5,ASLDRGILETQY
TRBV25-1,TRBJ1-2,ASSEFGTGDLVGYT
TRBV20-1,TRBJ1-1,SAPGQGGFTEAF
TRBV7-3,TRBJ1-1,ASSPTTGQGSEAF
TRBV7-9,TRBJ1-3,ASSLGPAGAGNTIY
TRBV4-1,TRBJ2-1,ASSDGTSGRSYNEQF
TRBV5-1,TRBJ2-3,ASSLVGSDFYTDTQY
TRBV5-1,TRBJ1-1,ASSPNPGQEANTEAF
TRBV27,TRBJ2-3,ASSLISSVGDTQY
TRBV3-1,TRBJ2-4,ASSQVGGRPLTKNIQY
TRBV20-1,TRBJ2-7,SARDTRTSGSYEQY
TRBV6-5,TRBJ2-3,ASSSVQPGIDTQY
TRBV5-1,TRBJ2-7,ASSLVQANSYEQY
TRBV20-1,TRBJ1-2,SAIPPGRYGYT
TRBV6-5,TRBJ2-7,ASSYRAIPLYEQY
TRBV12-3/TRBV12-4,TRBJ2-6,ASSLIGANVLT
TRBV29-1,TRBJ2-1,SVEGLAGDNEQF
TRBV7-9,TRBJ1-1,ASSLYSVDTEAF
TRBV20-1,TRBJ2-7,CAGDPFGGKSYEQY
TRBV11-2,TRBJ2-5,ASSLVGGKETQY
TRBV7-9,TRBJ2-7,ASSLGQSEQY
TRBV20-1,TRBJ2-1,SAAWSTHTNEQF
TRBV20-1,TRBJ2-7,SAREENAVDPYEQY
TRBV5-1,TRBJ2-5,ATRTGGRKTQY
TRBV5-1,TRBJ2-2,ASSLVWTGGKEGTGELF
TRBV3-1,TRBJ2-7,ASSPRWTSGSSYEQY
TRBV9,TRBJ2-5,ASSVGNQETQY
TRBV7-9,TRBJ2-7,ASSSRASYEQY
TRBV3-1,TRBJ2-7,ASSQVRTSGSYEQY
TRBV10-2,TRBJ2-7,ASSEREQSLRY
TRBV6-5,TRBJ2-7,ASRGTVHEQY
TRBV11-3,TRBJ2-3,ASSLDSDTDTQY
TRBV11-2,TRBJ2-7,ASTETNRKGNPYEQY